The rows below give T cell receptor beta chains drawn from one sample of a study of OX40 agonist ivuxolimab in advanced cancers. TCRdb keeps only in-frame clones here, not all; method: immunoSEQ multiplex PCR. In the table there are 72,000 or so clones, roughly 80% of which are singletons. Sequences were derived from CD4+ or CD8+ T cells sorted from blood, sampled in a trial of the OX40 agonist ivuxolimab. The source is an adult with an advanced solid tumor such as melanoma, head and neck, liver or kidney cancer. The CDR3 runs from the conserved cysteine through the conserved F or W. The D gene is left open where the match is weak. A row's size may be missing; if present it is once, few, many or a size class.

TRBV2	14	NA	few	TRBJ1-2	TGTGCCAGCAGTGACGAGATCCGGGGCTATGGCTACACCTTC	CASSDEIRGYGYTF
TRBV7-8	13	TRBD1	once	TRBJ1-4	TGTGCCAGCAGCTGGGACAGGACTGAAAAACTGTTTTTT	CASSWDRTEKLFF
TRBV10-3	16	TRBD1	few	TRBJ1-2	TGTGCCATCAGCCTCTCACCGGGACAGGAACGCTATGGCTACACCTTC	CAISLSPGQERYGYTF
TRBV4-1	16	NA	NA	TRBJ2-5	TGCGCCAGCAGCCAAGATCATGGCAGGGGAGGAGAGACCCAGTACTTC	CASSQDHGRGGETQYF
TRBV19	14	NA	NA	TRBJ1-1	TGTGCCAGTAGTAAAGGGGTGGTGAACACTGAAGCTTTCTTT	CASSKGVVNTEAFF
TRBV2	15	TRBD1	NA	TRBJ1-1	TGTGCCAGCAGTCCTCAGGGGGGAGTTCGCACTGAAGCTTTCTTT	CASSPQGGVRTEAFF
TRBV5-1	11	NA	NA	TRBJ2-7	TGCGCCAGCAGCCAGGGGAACGAGCAGTACTTC	CASSQGNEQYF
TRBV5-6	14	NA	NA	TRBJ1-5	TGTGCCAGCAGCTTAACGGGGGGGGATCAGCCCCAGCATTTT	CASSLTGGDQPQHF
TRBV7-9	16	TRBD1	NA	TRBJ1-4	TGTGCCAGCAGTCTGACCTCGGGACAGGGGGTTGAAAAACTGTTTTTT	CASSLTSGQGVEKLFF
TRBV6-4	15	NA	NA	TRBJ1-6	TGTGCCAGCAGTGACGTGGGGTTTGGGAATTCACCCCTCCACTTT	CASSDVGFGNSPLHF
TRBV30	14	NA	few	TRBJ1-1	TGTGCCTGGAGTCTTACCCGGCCAGGCCCCGAAGCTTTCTTT	CAWSLTRPGPEAFF
TRBV2	12	NA	NA	TRBJ2-6	TGTGCCAGCAGTGAGGAGGGCAACGTCCTGACTTTC	CASSEEGNVLTF
TRBV30	14	TRBD1	NA	TRBJ1-2	TGTGCCTGGAGTGGTACCGGGACAGCCTATGGCTACACCTTC	CAWSGTGTAYGYTF
TRBV10-3	15	NA	NA	TRBJ2-1	TGTGCCATCAGTGAGGGTCAGGGGTCTTACAATGAGCAGTTCTTC	CAISEGQGSYNEQFF
TRBV19	12	NA	few	TRBJ2-1	TGTGCCAGTAGCTTACTCGAGTCTGAGCAGTTCTTC	CASSLLESEQFF
TRBV11-3	14	NA	NA	TRBJ2-1	TGTGCCAGCAGCTTAACGGGGGGCGACAATGAGCAGTTCTTC	CASSLTGGDNEQFF
TRBV11-2	16	TRBD1	NA	TRBJ2-7	TGTGCCAGCAGCTTAGTGCCGGGACAGGGACCCTACGAGCAGTACTTC	CASSLVPGQGPYEQYF
TRBV20-1	11	NA	NA	TRBJ2-1	TGCAGTGCTATGGCCCGCAATGAGCAGTTCTTC	CSAMARNEQFF
TRBV7-9	14	NA	NA	TRBJ1-2	TGTGCCAGCAGCTTAGATGCCAGCTTAGGTGGCTACACCTTC	CASSLDASLGGYTF
TRBV5-1	15	TRBD2	NA	TRBJ2-3	TGCGCCAGCAGGCTAGCGGGGCAGTTCACAGATACGCAGTATTTT	CASRLAGQFTDTQYF